The 29 T cell receptor beta chains below all came from one sample that was sequenced in a study of sequential checkpoint blockade in melanoma. Sequencing was performed with immunoSEQ multiplex PCR; in TCRdb, only in-frame clones are kept and a portion is missing. This sample has roughly 2,200 clones, with 24% found just once. Treatment in this sample: randomized to nivolumab then ipilimumab (arm A) or the reverse (arm B). The sample was tumor tissue (inferred from file names), taken from a patient given nivolumab and ipilimumab in sequence. Receptor source: a human donor with melanoma.

By share of the sample, this clone is medium-sized. The chain uses TRBV11-3 and TRBJ2-7; the match to TRBD1 covers 9 bases. Germline values: CDR1 SGHNT, CDR2 YENEEA. There are 16 residues in the CDR3. V lost 5 bases to trimming and J lost 0 bases; unmatched junction nucleotides: 8. The CDR3 bases are TGTGCCAGCAGCGGGACAGGGCCCAAGAGCTCCTACGAGCAGTACTTC. This translates into CASSGTGPKSSYEQYF.

There are a few counts of this clone. The chain links TRBV6-8 to TRBJ1-1; D is ambiguous. V shed 6 bases and J shed 5 bases, with 10 bases lying between them. This CDR3 contains 12 residues. CDR1 is MNHGY and CDR2 is SAAAGT in the germline V gene. CDR3 sequence: CASSKPGTEAFF. CDR3 DNA: TGTGCCAGCAGCAAACCCGGGACTGAAGCTTTCTTT.

This clone was seen a few times. CDR3 residues: CASSIGTATEAFF. CDR3 DNA sequence: TGTGCCAGTAGTATTGGGACAGCCACTGAAGCTTTCTTT. The V gene is TRBV19, the J gene TRBJ1-1, with 7 bases lining up with TRBD1. CDR1 and CDR2 from the germline V gene are LNHDA and SQIVND (reference sequence). The CDR3 is 13 amino acids. Trimming at V came to 3 bases and at J to 4 bases, leaving 2 bases not matched to a gene.

This clone was found a few times. This sequence joins TRBV11-3 and TRBJ1-5, with D unclear. V dropped 6 bases and J dropped 3 bases, with 15 bases sitting between them. The length of the CDR3 is 15 residues. In germline, CDR1 is SGHNT, CDR2 YENEEA. The CDR3 nucleotides read TGTGCCAGCAGAGCGGTATCCAGAAACAATCAGCCCCAGCATTTT. Its translation: CASRAVSRNNQPQHF.

In its sample, this clone was seen once. The chain uses TRBV14 and TRBJ1-1, with a possible D match to TRBD1 (5 bases). V lost 0 bases and J 2 bases, leaving 19 bases between the germline ends. The CDR3 contains 18 residues. CDR1 and CDR2 (germline): SGHDN, FVKESK. The CDR3 DNA is TGTGCCAGCAGCCAAGACCACACCGGGGGGTGGTTTAACACTGAAGCTTTCTTT. Encoded protein: CASSQDHTGGWFNTEAFF.

The chain joins TRBV19 to TRBJ1-1, with TRBD1 as a possible D gene (5 bases). V lost 1 base and J lost 3, with 12 bases in between. Germline lookup yields CDR1 LNHDA and CDR2 SQIVND (reference sequence). The CDR3 covers 15 residues. CDR3 loop: CASSIGPGRDTEAFF. CDR3 DNA: TGTGCCAGTAGTATAGGTCCGGGACGGGACACTGAAGCTTTCTTT.

This rearrangement joins TRBV11-3 to TRBJ2-7; either TRBD1 or TRBD2 may fit D (5 bases each). V lost 5 bases to trimming and J lost 2 bases, with 16 bases between them. The CDR3 is made up of 15 amino acids. Germline V gene lookup returns CDR1 SGHNT and CDR2 YENEEA. DNA of the CDR3: TGTGCCAGCAGCCGTCCGGGACGGCCACCCTACGAGCAGTACTTC. Residues: CASSRPGRPPYEQYF.

This clone is deemed medium-sized. The chain uses TRBV4-1 and TRBJ1-2; D remains unclear. The CDR3 sequence is 18 residues long. Germline lookup yields CDR1 MGHRA and CDR2 YSYEKL. Trimming took off 0 bases at V and 7 bases at J, with 24 bases between the two ends. CDR3 residues: CASSQDGFSGLELRGYTF. The CDR3 nucleotides read TGCGCCAGCAGCCAAGATGGGTTCAGTGGCCTGGAACTACGTGGCTACACCTTC.

The J gene is TRBJ2-3, the V gene TRBV12-5; the D gene is possibly TRBD2 (6 bases). The CDR3 extends over 14 amino acids. In germline, CDR1 is LGHNT, CDR2 FRNRAP. This chain's CDR3 is CASTQSGRTDTQYF. CDR3 nucleotides: TGTGCCAGCACCCAGTCCGGGAGAACAGATACGCAGTATTTT.

This clone was observed a few times. The rearrangement uses TRBV4-1 and TRBJ1-6; TRBD1 matches 9 bases. V shed 4 bases and J 12 bases; nucleotides not matched to a gene: 7. CDR1 is MGHRA and CDR2 is YSYEKL in the germline V gene. This CDR3 has 14 residues. The CDR3 loop reads CASSLDRGREPLHF. The CDR3 DNA reads TGCGCCAGCAGCCTGGACAGGGGAAGGGAACCCCTCCACTTT.

The J gene is TRBJ1-5, the V gene TRBV6-8, with 8 positions matching TRBD1. Germline assignment: CDR1 MNHGY and CDR2 SAAAGT. V trimming: 6 bases; J trimming: 3 bases; junction bases outside the gene matches: 10. The CDR3 has 16 residues. In nucleotides, the CDR3 is TGTGCCAGCAGCACCACCGGGACAGGACTCAATCAGCCCCAGCATTTT. This translates into CASSTTGTGLNQPQHF.

By proportion, this clone is medium-sized (0.01 to 0.1%). The rearrangement uses TRBV11-3 and TRBJ2-6; no reliable D call. V lost 2 bases and J 0 bases, leaving 17 bases between the germline ends. Germline lookup yields CDR1 SGHNT and CDR2 YENEEA. The CDR3 is 19 residues long. CDR3: CASSLSTAALSSGANVLTF. The CDR3 DNA sequence: TGTGCCAGCAGCTTATCTACAGCTGCGCTAAGCTCTGGGGCCAACGTCCTGACTTTC.

This clone is classed as medium-sized (0.01 to 0.1%). V usage is TRBV6-8 and J usage is TRBJ1-6; 7 bases agree with TRBD1. The CDR3 has 16 amino acids. Per the germline V gene, CDR1 is MNHGY and CDR2 is SAAAGT. With 7 bases clipped from V and 4 bases from J, the junction kept 10 bases outside the gene matches. The CDR3 bases are TGTGCCAGCAAACTTGGGACAGTACTTTATAATTCACCCCTCCACTTT. Its protein is CASKLGTVLYNSPLHF.

Within the sample, this clone is large. The V and J genes are TRBV18 and TRBJ2-3; D is uncertain. V lost 5 bases to trimming and J lost 0 bases, with 12 bases between them. The germline gives CDR1 KGHSH, CDR2 LQKENI. CDR3 length: 15 amino acids. CDR3 sequence: CASSSAISSTDTQYF. DNA for the CDR3: TGTGCCAGCTCATCCGCGATTTCAAGCACAGATACGCAGTATTTT. Drawing the rest from reference TRBV18 and TRBJ2-3, the complete variable domain is NAGVMQNPRHLVRRRGQEARLRCSPMKGHSHVYWYRQLPEEGLKFMVYLQKENIIDESGMPKERFSAEFPKEGPSILRIQQVVRGDSAAYFCASSSAISSTDTQYFGPGTRLTVL.

The chain joins TRBV19 to TRBJ2-3, with TRBD1 identical over 9 bases. Trimming cost V 11 bases and J 3 bases; bases outside gene matches: 9. The V gene's germline CDR1 is LNHDA and CDR2 SQIVND (reference sequence). The CDR3 covers 14 residues. CDR3 sequence (DNA): TGTGCCTCTACCGGGACAGGGTTGACAGATACGCAGTATTTT. It specifies CASTGTGLTDTQYF.

In its sample, this clone is medium-sized (0.01 to 0.1%). The chain joins TRBV6-8 to TRBJ1-6; 9 bases agree with TRBD1. The CDR3 contains 16 residues. Unmatched junction bases numbered 8, after V lost 7 bases and J lost 4 bases. CDR1 and CDR2 (germline): MNHGY, SAAAGT. The CDR3 DNA reads TGTGCCAGCACCCGAACAGGGGGCGCGTATAATTCACCCCTCCACTTT. Amino acid sequence: CASTRTGGAYNSPLHF.

V usage is TRBV5-1 and J usage is TRBJ1-2; TRBD1 matches 10 bases. V shed 2 bases and J 6 bases; nucleotides not matched to a gene: 13. The CDR3 loop spans 17 amino acids. Germline loops: CDR1 SGHRS, CDR2 YFSETQ. CDR3 loop: CASSFRDRGQREDGYTF. DNA of the CDR3: TGCGCCAGCAGCTTCCGTGACAGGGGGCAAAGAGAGGATGGCTACACCTTC.

By share, this clone counts as medium-sized. This chain joins TRBV11-3 and TRBJ2-3, with D unresolved. Germline V CDR1 and CDR2: SGHNT, YENEEA. The CDR3 loop spans 15 amino acids. Trimming cost V 3 bases and J 1 base, with 11 bases left between them. CDR3 nucleotides: TGTGCCAGCAGCTTGAGGACCGCAGGCACAGATACGCAGTATTTT. Translating it yields CASSLRTAGTDTQYF.

This clone showed up just a few times. The CDR3 here is CARTGSPIGNQPQHF. In DNA, the CDR3 is TGTGCCAGAACAGGGTCCCCCATCGGCAATCAGCCCCAGCATTTT. The V gene is TRBV19, the J gene TRBJ1-5; D might be TRBD1 (6 bases). V lost 9 bases, J lost 2 bases, and 17 bases lay in between. Germline CDR1 reads LNHDA; CDR2 reads SQIVND (reference sequence). This CDR3 has 15 residues.

The chain links TRBV5-1 to TRBJ2-7; 13 bases are shared with TRBD2. The CDR3 spans 14 residues. Germline V gene lookup returns CDR1 SGHRS and CDR2 YFSETQ. Trimming took 2 bases from V and 5 from J; bases not matched to a gene: 1. The CDR3 sequence is CASSFGLAGDEQYF. In DNA, the CDR3 is TGCGCCAGCAGCTTTGGACTAGCGGGGGACGAGCAGTACTTC.

This chain connects TRBV18 to TRBJ2-7; D gene ambiguous. V was pared by 6 bases and J by 2 bases, with 8 bases between. The germline gives CDR1 KGHSH, CDR2 LQKENI. The CDR3 spans 12 residues. In DNA, the CDR3 is TGTGCCAGCTCCCAATGGGCCTACGAGCAGTACTTC. It yields the protein CASSQWAYEQYF. Together with reference TRBV18 and TRBJ2-7, the CDR3 gives the full variable domain: NAGVMQNPRHLVRRRGQEARLRCSPMKGHSHVYWYRQLPEEGLKFMVYLQKENIIDESGMPKERFSAEFPKEGPSILRIQQVVRGDSAAYFCASSQWAYEQYFGPGTRLTVT.

There are many counts of this clone. The V call is TRBV11-3, the J call TRBJ2-3; TRBD2 matches 9 bases. With V trimmed by 1 base and J by 2 bases, 4 bases remained unmatched. Per germline, CDR1 SGHNT and CDR2 YENEEA. The CDR3 spans 16 residues. CDR3 protein: CASSLGASGNTDTQYF. The DNA for the CDR3 is TGTGCCAGCAGCTTAGGGGCTAGCGGGAACACAGATACGCAGTATTTT.

This chain links TRBV11-3 with TRBJ2-6; 10 bases match TRBD1. J gave up 0 bases and V 4 bases, and 3 bases lay outside the gene matches. Germline CDR1 and CDR2: SGHNT and YENEEA. The CDR3 runs to 17 residues. CDR3 sequence (DNA): TGTGCCAGCAGCTCCGGGACAGGGGCCTCTGGGGCCAACGTCCTGACTTTC. This gives the protein CASSSGTGASGANVLTF.

This clone was counted only a few times. The chain couples TRBV25-1 to TRBJ1-5, with a tentative D call TRBD1 (5 bases). V lost 8 bases and J 6 bases, leaving 23 bases between the germline ends. Looked up from germline, CDR1 is MGHDK and CDR2 is SYGVNS. This CDR3 has 16 residues. CDR3 in DNA: TGTGCCAGCTGGGGGACCTTGGAGGGGTGGGGTCAGCCCCAGCATTTT. Its protein is CASWGTLEGWGQPQHF.

V and J are TRBV19 and TRBJ2-4; D is perhaps TRBD1 or TRBD2 (6 bases each). Trimming stripped 6 bases from V and 0 bases from J, with 12 bases between. Looked up from germline, CDR1 is LNHDA and CDR2 is SQIVND (reference sequence). The CDR3 is 15 residues long. CDR3 region: CASSKQGLAKNIQYF. In DNA, the CDR3 is TGTGCCAGTAGCAAACAGGGACTAGCCAAAAACATTCAGTACTTC. The variable domain in full, completed from reference TRBV19 and TRBJ2-4, reads DGGITQSPKYLFRKEGQNVTLSCEQNLNHDAMYWYRQDPGQGLRLIYYSQIVNDFQKGDIAEGYSVSREKKESFPLTVTSAQKNPTAFYLCASSKQGLAKNIQYFGAGTRLSVL.

By proportion, this clone is large. V gene TRBV10-2 combines with J gene TRBJ1-1; D gene unclear. CDR1 is WSHSY and CDR2 is SAAADI in the germline V gene. With 2 bases removed from V and 1 base from J, the gap between germline ends came to 2 bases. CDR3 length equals 12 residues. The CDR3 sequence is CASSEGNTEAFF. The CDR3 DNA follows: TGCGCCAGCAGTGAGGGGAACACTGAAGCTTTCTTT.

This chain joins TRBV29-1 and TRBJ1-2; D is uncertain. Per the germline V gene, CDR1 is SQVTM and CDR2 is ANQGSEA. Trimming removed 5 bases from V and 8 bases from J, with 15 bases in between. The CDR3 loop spans 12 amino acids. In DNA form, the CDR3 reads TGCAGCGTTTCAGGTGCTTTAAGCGGCTACACCTTC. Translation: CSVSGALSGYTF.

This clone is classed as medium-sized. The sample contains more than one DNA sequence encoding this CDR3. V usage is TRBV28 and J usage is TRBJ2-7; D perhaps matches TRBD2 (5 bases). This CDR3 spans 13 amino acids. V was clipped by 3 bases and J by 1 base, with 7 bases between them. Germline V CDR1 and CDR2: MDHEN, SYDVKM. CDR3 residues: CASSLGGSYEQYF. The CDR3 DNA follows: TGTGCCAGCAGTTTGGGCGGGTCCTACGAGCAGTACTTC.

The chain employs TRBV25-1 and TRBJ2-5; possibly TRBD1 for D (5 bases). CDR1 and CDR2 from the germline V gene are MGHDK and SYGVNS. Trimming cost V 3 bases and J 2 bases, with 13 bases left between them. This CDR3 contains 15 residues. CDR3 sequence reads: CASSEPGHFQETQYF. The CDR3 DNA sequence: TGTGCCAGCAGTGAGCCCGGACACTTTCAAGAGACCCAGTACTTC. The complete variable domain, with remaining parts taken from reference TRBV25-1 and TRBJ2-5, reads EADIYQTPRYLVIGTGKKITLECSQTMGHDKMYWYQQDPGMELHLIHYSYGVNSTEKGDLSSESTVSRIRTEHFPLTLESARPSHTSQYLCASSEPGHFQETQYFGPGTRLLVL.